A selection of T cell receptor beta chains follows, all from one sample in a study of beta chain features in type 1 diabetes. Produced via immunoSEQ multiplex PCR; TCRdb's table is partial and in-frame only. The data hold roughly 150,000 clones, with roughly 10% observed a single time. The sample taken for sequencing was central memory CD4+ T cells from blood. The receptors derive from a man younger than 30 in good health. Both conserved end residues are part of each CDR3. Each record gives: CDR3 protein, CDR3 DNA, clone size, V gene, J gene, D gene. D genes are given only for firm matches. Clone size is shown for a subset of rows, as once, few, many or a class of expanded clone.

CASSFYQANYGYTF	TGTGCCAGCAGCTTTTACCAGGCTAACTATGGCTACACCTTC	many	TRBV5-6	TRBJ1-2	-
CASSLAGGRYEQYF	TGTGCCAGCAGCTTGGCGGGGGGCCGCTACGAGCAGTACTTC	-	TRBV7-2	TRBJ2-7	TRBD2
CASSSWDTQYF	TGTGCCAGTAGCTCATGGGATACGCAGTATTTT	-	TRBV19	TRBJ2-3	-
CASRKSDGYNEQFF	TGTGCCAGCAGAAAGTCAGATGGCTACAATGAGCAGTTCTTC	few	TRBV11-2	TRBJ2-1	-
CSVGTHKGTGELFF	TGCAGCGTTGGGACTCACAAGGGCACCGGGGAGCTGTTTTTT	many	TRBV29-1	TRBJ2-2	-
CAIGGTSGRNNEQFF	TGTGCCATCGGAGGGACTAGCGGGAGGAACAATGAGCAGTTCTTC	many	TRBV10-3	TRBJ2-1	TRBD2
CASSPAGTSVRWQYF	TGTGCCAGCAGCCCGGCGGGGACTAGCGTACGGTGGCAGTACTTC	-	TRBV13	TRBJ2-7	TRBD2
CASSVALAGGDNEQFF	TGTGCCAGCAGCGTAGCACTAGCGGGAGGGGACAATGAGCAGTTCTTC	few	TRBV9	TRBJ2-1	TRBD2
CSVGTGVEAFF	TGCAGCGTAGGGACGGGGGTTGAAGCTTTCTTT	-	TRBV29-1	TRBJ1-1	-
CASTPGQGRNEQFF	TGCGCCAGCACCCCAGGACAGGGTCGCAATGAGCAGTTCTTC	few	TRBV5-1	TRBJ2-1	TRBD1
CASSSQGTSYEQYF	TGTGCCAGCAGCTCGCAGGGGACCTCCTACGAGCAGTACTTC	few	TRBV7-9	TRBJ2-7	-
CASSINGDTDTQYF	TGTGCCAGCAGCATCAACGGGGACACAGATACGCAGTATTTT	few	TRBV9	TRBJ2-3	-
CASSHPGGNQPQHF	TGTGCCAGCAGTCACCCAGGGGGAAATCAGCCCCAGCATTTT	-	TRBV5-6	TRBJ1-5	TRBD1
CASSFGTSGGATDTQYF	TGTGCCAGCAGCTTCGGGACTAGCGGGGGAGCTACAGATACGCAGTATTTT	few	TRBV7-8	TRBJ2-3	TRBD2
CSVAGQGPYNEQFF	TGCAGCGTTGCTGGACAGGGACCTTACAATGAGCAGTTCTTC	-	TRBV29-1	TRBJ2-1	TRBD1
CASSTGTVRETQYF	TGCGCCAGCAGCACCGGGACAGTGAGGGAGACCCAGTACTTC	few	TRBV5-1	TRBJ2-5	TRBD1
CASSRSGGLAYGYTF	TGTGCCAGCAGTCGATCAGGGGGCTTAGCTTATGGCTACACCTTC	few	TRBV28	TRBJ1-2	TRBD1
CASSQDWGSETGKQYF	TGCGCCAGCAGCCAAGATTGGGGTTCGGAGACAGGCAAGCAGTACTTC	-	TRBV4-1	TRBJ2-7	-
CASTPGQGYQPQHF	TGTGCCAGCACCCCCGGACAGGGGTATCAGCCCCAGCATTTT	-	TRBV7-2	TRBJ1-5	TRBD1
CASSVAASGGNTGELFF	TGTGCCAGCAGCGTAGCGGCTAGCGGGGGGAACACCGGGGAGCTGTTTTTT	few	TRBV9	TRBJ2-2	TRBD2
CASSLSQNTEAFF	TGTGCCAGCAGCTTGTCTCAGAACACTGAAGCTTTCTTT	-	TRBV5-4	TRBJ1-1	-
CASSLGPGPDTQYF	TGTGCCAGCAGCTTAGGACCCGGGCCAGATACGCAGTATTTT	-	TRBV7-2	TRBJ2-3	-
CASSLASGGIKNIQYF	TGTGCCAGCAGCTTAGCATCGGGGGGAATTAAAAACATTCAGTACTTC	-	TRBV7-2	TRBJ2-4	TRBD2